These T cell receptor beta chains were read from a single sample in a study of read filtering for tumor transcriptome and immune sequencing. Each CDR3 protein gets one entry after TCRdb re-called the reads with MiXCR. The table lists 75,000 to 95,000 distinct CDR3 sequences, around 12% of them singletons. The specimen sequenced was a population of CD138-negative cells sorted from bone marrow. The receptors come from a donor over 35 with multiple myeloma. The CDR3 runs from the conserved cysteine through the conserved F or W. A D gene is named only where the DNA matches it firmly. Part of the rows lack a size; the others show once, few, many or a class for expanded clones.

d_call: .; j_call: TRBJ1-1; clone_size: .; v_call: TRBV7-9; cdr3_aa: CASSLAEARACF; cdr3_nt: TGTGCCAGCAGCCTCGCAGAGGCGAGGGCTTGCTTT
d_call: .; j_call: TRBJ2-6; clone_size: many; v_call: TRBV21-1; cdr3_aa: CASSKEGPSGSSRGANVLTF; cdr3_nt: TGTGCCAGCAGCAAAGAGGGTCCTAGCGGGAGTTCAAGAGGGGCCAACGTCCTGACTTTC
d_call: TRBD1; j_call: TRBJ1-1; clone_size: many; v_call: TRBV5-1; cdr3_aa: CASSSGQGTMNTEAFF; cdr3_nt: TGCGCCAGCAGCTCAGGACAGGGGACGATGAACACTGAAGCTTTCTTT
d_call: TRBD2; j_call: TRBJ2-7; clone_size: many; v_call: TRBV20-1; cdr3_aa: CSATGSSGRDYEQYF; cdr3_nt: TGCAGTGCTACGGGGAGTAGCGGGAGGGACTACGAGCAGTACTTC
d_call: TRBD2; j_call: TRBJ2-1; clone_size: .; v_call: TRBV5-1; cdr3_aa: CASSVQRESYNEQFF; cdr3_nt: TGCGCCAGCAGCGTCCAGCGGGAATCCTACAATGAGCAGTTCTTC
d_call: TRBD1; j_call: TRBJ2-7; clone_size: many; v_call: TRBV7-9; cdr3_aa: CASSLDLNRGSEQYF; cdr3_nt: TGTGCCAGCAGCTTAGATCTGAACAGGGGAAGCGAGCAGTACTTC
d_call: .; j_call: TRBJ2-5; clone_size: few; v_call: TRBV12-5; cdr3_aa: CASTAGNQETQYF; cdr3_nt: TGTGCTAGTACCGCCGGGAACCAAGAGACCCAGTACTTC
d_call: TRBD1; j_call: TRBJ2-1; clone_size: few; v_call: TRBV5-1; cdr3_aa: CASSELGTGGLNEQFF; cdr3_nt: TGCGCCAGCAGTGAACTCGGGACAGGGGGCTTGAATGAGCAGTTCTTC
d_call: TRBD2; j_call: TRBJ2-1; clone_size: many; v_call: TRBV6-2/TRBV6-3; cdr3_aa: CASKTGTSAISYNEQFF; cdr3_nt: TGTGCCAGCAAGACCGGGACTAGCGCTATCTCCTACAATGAGCAGTTCTTC
d_call: .; j_call: TRBJ2-6; clone_size: .; v_call: TRBV7-2; cdr3_aa: CASSSFQGANVLTF; cdr3_nt: TGTGCCAGCAGCTCGTTTCAGGGGGCCAACGTCCTGACTTTC
d_call: .; j_call: TRBJ2-7; clone_size: many; v_call: TRBV28; cdr3_aa: CASSEPSGSHEQYF; cdr3_nt: TGTGCCAGCAGTGAACCTAGTGGGAGCCACGAGCAGTACTTC
d_call: .; j_call: TRBJ2-7; clone_size: many; v_call: TRBV28; cdr3_aa: CASSQPERGGPDYEQYF; cdr3_nt: TGTGCCAGCAGTCAACCAGAGCGTGGTGGGCCAGACTACGAGCAGTACTTC
d_call: TRBD2; j_call: TRBJ2-1; clone_size: few; v_call: TRBV19; cdr3_aa: CASSELSSGFSSYNEQFF; cdr3_nt: TGTGCCAGTAGCGAGTTGTCTAGCGGGTTTAGCTCCTACAATGAGCAGTTCTTC
d_call: .; j_call: TRBJ2-1; clone_size: few; v_call: TRBV5-1; cdr3_aa: CASSLTGSGDEQFF; cdr3_nt: TGCGCCAGCAGCTTGACCGGGTCTGGAGATGAGCAGTTCTTC
d_call: .; j_call: TRBJ2-5; clone_size: few; v_call: TRBV12-3/TRBV12-4; cdr3_aa: CASSWGTGRETQYF; cdr3_nt: TGTGCCAGCAGTTGGGGGACCGGTCGGGAGACCCAGTACTTC
d_call: TRBD2; j_call: TRBJ2-2; clone_size: .; v_call: TRBV12-3/TRBV12-4; cdr3_aa: CASSPPTGGAGELFF; cdr3_nt: TGTGCCAGCAGTCCCCCTACGGGAGGAGCCGGGGAGCTGTTTTTT
d_call: .; j_call: TRBJ2-7; clone_size: .; v_call: TRBV28; cdr3_aa: CASSPWTDEQYF; cdr3_nt: TGCGCCAGCAGTCCCTGGACGGACGAGCAGTACTTC
d_call: TRBD2; j_call: TRBJ2-1; clone_size: many; v_call: TRBV6-1; cdr3_aa: CASHSGSTFNEQFF; cdr3_nt: TGTGCCAGCCATAGCGGGAGTACCTTCAATGAGCAGTTCTTC
d_call: .; j_call: TRBJ1-6; clone_size: many; v_call: TRBV6-5; cdr3_aa: CASSSHSGASSYNSPLHF; cdr3_nt: TGTGCCAGCAGTTCACACTCAGGGGCTAGCTCCTATAATTCACCCCTCCACTTT
d_call: .; j_call: TRBJ2-7; clone_size: many; v_call: TRBV5-1; cdr3_aa: CASSSERYPYEQYF; cdr3_nt: TGCGCCAGCAGCAGTGAGCGTTACCCCTACGAGCAGTACTTC
d_call: .; j_call: TRBJ2-5; clone_size: many; v_call: TRBV7-8; cdr3_aa: CASASPDENYF; cdr3_nt: TGTGCCAGCGCGTCCCCAGACGAAAACTACTTC
d_call: .; j_call: TRBJ1-1; clone_size: many; v_call: TRBV6-1; cdr3_aa: CASSVGVQLNTEAFF; cdr3_nt: TGTGCCAGCAGTGTGGGGGTACAGTTGAACACTGAAGCTTTCTTT
d_call: .; j_call: TRBJ2-5; clone_size: few; v_call: TRBV5-1; cdr3_aa: CASSQPTQETQYF; cdr3_nt: TGCGCCAGCAGCCAACCTACCCAAGAGACCCAGTACTTC
d_call: .; j_call: TRBJ2-7; clone_size: many; v_call: TRBV7-9; cdr3_aa: CASSRATEPYEQYF; cdr3_nt: TGTGCCAGCAGCCGAGCGACAGAACCCTACGAGCAGTACTTC
d_call: .; j_call: TRBJ2-5; clone_size: few; v_call: TRBV20-1; cdr3_aa: CSARDPREGGEAQYF; cdr3_nt: TGCAGTGCTAGAGATCCCCGGGAAGGGGGAGAGGCCCAGTACTTC
d_call: TRBD2; j_call: TRBJ2-1; clone_size: many; v_call: TRBV13; cdr3_aa: CASSLSGRAHNEQFF; cdr3_nt: TGTGCCAGCAGCTTAAGTGGGAGGGCCCACAATGAGCAGTTCTTC
d_call: .; j_call: TRBJ2-5; clone_size: many; v_call: TRBV29-1; cdr3_aa: CSVGQSEETQYF; cdr3_nt: TGCAGCGTAGGACAGTCGGAAGAGACCCAGTACTTC
d_call: .; j_call: TRBJ2-3; clone_size: many; v_call: TRBV28; cdr3_aa: CASTSQGMETDTQYF; cdr3_nt: TGTGCCAGCACCTCCCAAGGGATGGAGACAGATACGCAGTATTTT
d_call: TRBD2; j_call: TRBJ2-1; clone_size: .; v_call: TRBV9; cdr3_aa: CASSFSGTSGYNEQFF; cdr3_nt: TGTGCCAGCAGCTTTTCCGGGACTAGCGGCTACAATGAGCAGTTCTTC
d_call: .; j_call: TRBJ2-1; clone_size: many; v_call: TRBV3-1; cdr3_aa: CASSPDRSYNEQFF; cdr3_nt: TGTGCCAGCAGCCCGGATAGGTCCTACAATGAGCAGTTCTTC
d_call: TRBD1; j_call: TRBJ1-2; clone_size: many; v_call: TRBV29-1; cdr3_aa: CSTDRAESFGGYTF; cdr3_nt: TGCAGTACAGACAGGGCCGAATCTTTCGGTGGCTACACCTTC
d_call: TRBD1; j_call: TRBJ2-1; clone_size: many; v_call: TRBV11-3; cdr3_aa: CASSYRDSTYNEQFF; cdr3_nt: TGTGCCAGCAGCTACCGGGACAGCACTTACAATGAGCAGTTCTTC
d_call: .; j_call: TRBJ2-5; clone_size: many; v_call: TRBV12-3/TRBV12-4; cdr3_aa: CASSLRETQYF; cdr3_nt: TGTGCCAGCAGCTTAAGAGAGACCCAGTACTTC
d_call: .; j_call: TRBJ1-6; clone_size: many; v_call: TRBV2; cdr3_aa: CASKGGRRNSPLHF; cdr3_nt: TGTGCCAGCAAAGGGGGACGGAGAAATTCACCCCTCCACTTT
d_call: .; j_call: TRBJ2-1; clone_size: many; v_call: TRBV5-1; cdr3_aa: CASSLGQHNEQFF; cdr3_nt: TGTGCCAGCAGCTTAGGGCAGCACAATGAGCAGTTCTTC
d_call: .; j_call: TRBJ1-2; clone_size: many; v_call: TRBV3-1; cdr3_aa: CASSAQGLDGYTF; cdr3_nt: TGTGCCAGCAGCGCCCAGGGTCTTGATGGCTACACCTTC
d_call: TRBD2; j_call: TRBJ2-1; clone_size: few; v_call: TRBV7-3; cdr3_aa: CASSVRTSLSYNEQFF; cdr3_nt: TGTGCCAGCAGCGTCCGGACTAGTCTATCGTACAATGAGCAGTTCTTC
d_call: TRBD2; j_call: TRBJ2-3; clone_size: many; v_call: TRBV5-1; cdr3_aa: CASSLGLAGFTDTQYF; cdr3_nt: TGTGCCAGCAGCTTAGGACTAGCGGGCTTCACAGATACGCAGTATTTT
d_call: TRBD1; j_call: TRBJ1-6; clone_size: many; v_call: TRBV20-1; cdr3_aa: CSAREGYGTGRAPLHF; cdr3_nt: TGCAGTGCTAGAGAAGGATACGGGACAGGAAGGGCACCCCTCCACTTT
d_call: .; j_call: TRBJ1-1; clone_size: .; v_call: TRBV7-3; cdr3_aa: CASSLKRAGDDTDAFF; cdr3_nt: TGTGCCAGCAGCTTAAAAAGGGCAGGGGACGACACTGACGCTTTCTTT
d_call: TRBD1; j_call: TRBJ2-7; clone_size: many; v_call: TRBV3-1; cdr3_aa: CASSPSGQTYEQYF; cdr3_nt: TGTGCCAGCAGCCCCTCGGGACAGACCTACGAGCAGTACTTC
d_call: .; j_call: TRBJ1-1; clone_size: many; v_call: TRBV19; cdr3_aa: CASSIQLNTEAFF; cdr3_nt: TGTGCCAGTAGTATTCAATTGAACACTGAAGCTTTCTTT
d_call: .; j_call: TRBJ1-3; clone_size: .; v_call: TRBV20-1; cdr3_aa: CSARGLLQDKSGTIYF; cdr3_nt: TGCAGTGCTAGAGGCCTCCTACAGGACAAGTCGGGCACCATATATTTT
d_call: .; j_call: TRBJ1-2; clone_size: .; v_call: TRBV28; cdr3_aa: CASRGYGYTF; cdr3_nt: TGTGCCAGCAGAGGCTATGGCTACACCTTC
d_call: .; j_call: TRBJ2-1; clone_size: many; v_call: TRBV6-1; cdr3_aa: CASSEEELATYNEQFF; cdr3_nt: TGTGCTAGCAGTGAAGAGGAACTGGCTACCTACAATGAGCAGTTCTTC
d_call: .; j_call: TRBJ2-2; clone_size: many; v_call: TRBV12-3/TRBV12-4; cdr3_aa: CASSLRGTGSGELFF; cdr3_nt: TGTGCCAGCAGCCTCCGGGGGACCGGGTCCGGGGAGCTGTTTTTT
d_call: .; j_call: TRBJ2-3; clone_size: many; v_call: TRBV7-9; cdr3_aa: CASIQGQGRDTQYF; cdr3_nt: TGTGCCAGCATCCAAGGCCAGGGGAGAGATACGCAGTATTTT
d_call: .; j_call: TRBJ2-1; clone_size: few; v_call: TRBV7-9; cdr3_aa: CASSPGGSLYEQFF; cdr3_nt: TGTGCCAGCAGCCCTGGTGGGAGTCTCTATGAGCAGTTCTTC
d_call: .; j_call: TRBJ2-1; clone_size: many; v_call: TRBV29-1; cdr3_aa: CSVDVNWGGKWTRNEQFF; cdr3_nt: TGCAGCGTTGATGTGAATTGGGGCGGGAAGTGGACGCGCAATGAGCAGTTCTTC
d_call: .; j_call: TRBJ2-1; clone_size: .; v_call: TRBV20-1; cdr3_aa: CSARARDRTINNEQFF; cdr3_nt: TGCAGTGCTAGAGCCCGGGACCGCACAATAAACAATGAGCAGTTCTTC
d_call: .; j_call: TRBJ1-1; clone_size: many; v_call: TRBV10-3; cdr3_aa: CAISERGGTEAFF; cdr3_nt: TGTGCCATCAGTGAGAGGGGAGGCACTGAAGCTTTCTTT
d_call: TRBD2; j_call: TRBJ2-7; clone_size: many; v_call: TRBV4-2; cdr3_aa: CASSQERTSHEQYF; cdr3_nt: TGTGCCAGCAGCCAAGAACGGACTAGCCACGAGCAGTACTTC
d_call: TRBD1; j_call: TRBJ2-2; clone_size: many; v_call: TRBV20-1; cdr3_aa: CSARAPDRSYGELFF; cdr3_nt: TGCAGTGCTAGAGCTCCGGACAGGTCTTACGGGGAGCTGTTTTTT
d_call: .; j_call: TRBJ2-3; clone_size: many; v_call: TRBV10-3; cdr3_aa: CAIRGPQDTQYF; cdr3_nt: TGTGCCATCAGGGGCCCCCAAGATACGCAGTATTTT